This T cell receptor beta chain was obtained from a study of Graves' ophthalmopathy and Graves' hyperthyroidism. Whole-study findings and limits: Most thyroid-expanded clonotypes exceeding 0.001 frequency were also found in blood.

RNA transcripts were the template, and TCR beta CDR3 regions were amplified from them. First-round RT-PCR with HTBI primers preceded a second-round multiplex PCR. A single record per CDR3 protein comes from TCRdb applying MiXCR to the multiplex PCR reads. This sample carries a few hundred thousand distinct CDR3 sequences, roughly 15% of them seen once, and the ten largest clones take 9% to 15%. Germline V gene lookup returns CDR1 MNHNS and CDR2 SASEGT. Losses at the gene ends were 4 bases for V and 6 bases for J; bases not matched to a gene: 9. The CDR3 has 14 residues. This clonotype showed up just a few times. Its antigen remains unknown. Uncontrolled infections, other autoimmune diseases, pregnancy or lactation barred patients from enrollment. A volume of over 9 ml of fresh peripheral blood supplied the PBMCs.

The source material was peripheral blood. The V gene is TRBV6-1, the J gene TRBJ2-7; TRBD1 aligns across 7 bases. This receptor was identified in an adult man with Graves' ophthalmopathy. The CDR3: CASSAKTGLVEQYF. For the CDR3, the DNA is TGTGCCAGCAGTGCCAAGACAGGGTTGGTCGAGCAGTACTTC.